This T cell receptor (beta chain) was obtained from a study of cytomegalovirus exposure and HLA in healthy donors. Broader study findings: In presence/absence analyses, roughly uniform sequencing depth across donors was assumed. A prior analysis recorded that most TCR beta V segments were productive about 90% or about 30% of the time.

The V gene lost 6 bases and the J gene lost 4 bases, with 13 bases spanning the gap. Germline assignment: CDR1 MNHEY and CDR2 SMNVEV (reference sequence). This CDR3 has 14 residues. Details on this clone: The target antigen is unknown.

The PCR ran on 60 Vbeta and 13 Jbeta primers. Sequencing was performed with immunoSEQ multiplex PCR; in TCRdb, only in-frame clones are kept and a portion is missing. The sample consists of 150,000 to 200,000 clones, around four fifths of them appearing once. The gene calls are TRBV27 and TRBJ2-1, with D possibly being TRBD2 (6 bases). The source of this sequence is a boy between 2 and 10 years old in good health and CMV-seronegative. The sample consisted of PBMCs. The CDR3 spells CASSTGLLYNEQFF. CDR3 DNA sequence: TGTGCCAGCAGCACGGGACTCTTATACAATGAGCAGTTCTTC.